The 3 T cell receptor beta chains reported below all come from one sample, sequenced in a study of early T cells in non-severe SARS-CoV-2 infection. One entry per CDR3 protein results from TCRdb running MiXCR on the 5' RACE reads. The sample lists approximately 26,000 distinct CDR3 sequences, more than 4% seen once, with roughly 2.7% in the top ten. Sequencing used whole blood. All receptors derive from an adult who was a healthcare worker with PCR-confirmed SARS-CoV-2 infection or an uninfected control (not recorded which).

This clonotype was seen repeatedly, ten times or more. The chain joins TRBV18 to TRBJ1-1; 8 bases map to TRBD1. J lost 5 bases, V lost 4 bases, and 12 bases had no gene match. The CDR3 has 16 residues. Germline CDR1 reads KGHSH; CDR2 reads LQKENI. The CDR3 region is CASSRVGQGAGTEAFF. DNA of the CDR3: TGTGCCAGCTCACGGGTCGGACAGGGTGCAGGAACTGAAGCTTTCTTT.

This clonotype showed up just a few times. The chain has TRBV3-1 and TRBJ2-7; D possibly corresponds to TRBD2 (5 bases). The CDR3 extends over 13 amino acids. CDR1 is LGHDT, CDR2 YNNKEL, per germline (reference sequence). V was shortened by 0 bases and J by 12 bases, with 15 bases between the two germline ends. The CDR3 sequence: CASSQDPFSAGYF. CDR3 DNA sequence: TGTGCCAGCAGCCAAGATCCTTTCTCCGCGGGGTACTTC.

The chain joins TRBV11-2 to TRBJ2-7; D not resolved. The CDR3 contains 11 residues. Germline-derived CDR1 and CDR2 are SGHAT and FQNNGV. Trimming removed 5 bases at V and 2 bases at J, with 4 bases between. The CDR3 loop is CASSLTYEQYF. The CDR3, as DNA: TGTGCCAGCAGCCTCACCTACGAGCAGTACTTC.